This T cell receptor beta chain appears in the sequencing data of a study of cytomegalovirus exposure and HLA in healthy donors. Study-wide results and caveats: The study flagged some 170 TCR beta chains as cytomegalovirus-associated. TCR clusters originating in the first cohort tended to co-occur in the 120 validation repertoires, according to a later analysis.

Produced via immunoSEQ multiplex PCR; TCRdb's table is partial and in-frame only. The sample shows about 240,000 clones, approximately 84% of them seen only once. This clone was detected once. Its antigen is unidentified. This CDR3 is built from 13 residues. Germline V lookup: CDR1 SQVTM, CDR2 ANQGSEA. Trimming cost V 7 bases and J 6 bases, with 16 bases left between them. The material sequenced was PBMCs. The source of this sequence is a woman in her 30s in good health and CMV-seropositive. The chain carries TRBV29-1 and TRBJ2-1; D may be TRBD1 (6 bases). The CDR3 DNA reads TGCAGCGCCGAGGGTTCAGGGGCCAATGAGCAGTTCTTC. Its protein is CSAEGSGANEQFF.